The 26 T cell receptor beta chains in this list originate from one sample, sequenced in a study of blood T cell repertoires in COVID-19. The table came from immunoSEQ multiplex PCR; TCRdb's copy has only in-frame clones and leaves some out. This table has some 160,000 clones, under 90% appearing once. Sequencing input: PBMCs or T cells enriched from blood (not recorded which). These receptors all come from a woman between 45 and 65 years old who had recovered from COVID-19.

On this clone itself: This may stem from a read error, because a much larger clone lies one nucleotide away. The genes are TRBV11-2 and TRBJ2-5; no definite D call. The CDR3 contains 11 residues. The germline CDR1 and CDR2 sequences are SGHAT and FQNNGV. The V and J ends lost 1 base and 5 bases respectively, with 2 bases between them. As DNA, the CDR3 is TGTGCCAGCAGCTTAGCGGAGACCCAGTACTTC. Protein product: CASSLAETQYF.

A few counts support this clone. The chain combines TRBV2 with TRBJ2-1, with 10 nucleotides matching TRBD2. This CDR3 contains 14 residues. Germline V gene data show CDR1 as SNHLY and CDR2 as FYNNEI. Unmatched junction bases numbered 14, after V lost 11 bases and J lost 10 bases. The CDR3 sequence is CALEASGRGREQFF. The CDR3 DNA reads TGTGCCTTGGAGGCTAGCGGGAGAGGAAGGGAGCAGTTCTTC.

The chain links TRBV19 to TRBJ1-5; D not resolved. CDR1 is LNHDA and CDR2 is SQIVND in the germline V gene (reference sequence). The V gene lost 4 bases and the J gene lost 0 bases, with 10 bases spanning the gap. This CDR3 has 15 amino acids. CDR3 amino acids: CASSTGIYSNQPQHF. CDR3 coding DNA: TGTGCCAGTAGTACGGGGATTTATAGCAATCAGCCCCAGCATTTT.

This chain joins TRBV19 and TRBJ1-6, with D maybe TRBD1 (6 bases). The CDR3 contains 14 residues. Germline V gene lookup returns CDR1 LNHDA and CDR2 SQIVND (reference sequence). The V end was cut by 7 bases, the J end by 5 bases, with 12 bases between. The CDR3: CASTGGRDNSPLHF. The CDR3 region has the DNA TGTGCCAGTACCGGGGGGCGCGATAATTCACCCCTCCACTTT.

The J gene is TRBJ1-2, the V gene TRBV12-3 or TRBV12-4, with 7 bases lining up with TRBD1. This CDR3 region has 13 residues. V was clipped by 6 bases and J by 8 bases; unmatched bases: 9. The CDR3 loop is CASSPIGTVGYTF. CDR3 sequence (DNA): TGTGCCAGCAGCCCAATCGGGACAGTAGGCTACACCTTC.

This chain joins TRBV19 and TRBJ2-7; tentative D call: TRBD1 (5 bases). Germline-derived CDR1 and CDR2 are LNHDA and SQIVND (reference sequence). Trimming left V 5 bases short and J 4 bases short, with 12 bases between. This CDR3 has 13 residues. CDR3 nucleotides: TGTGCCAGTAGTCCTACAGGATCTTACGAGCAGTACTTC. Translation gives CASSPTGSYEQYF.

V usage is TRBV5-1 and J usage is TRBJ1-1; D may be TRBD1 (6 bases). The germline V and J ends were trimmed by 6 bases and 5 bases, with 14 bases remaining between them. The germline CDR1 and CDR2 sequences are SGHRS and YFSETQ. This CDR3 has 13 amino acids. The DNA for the CDR3 is TGCGCCAGCACCCCAGGGGATTGGACTGAAGCTTTCTTT. Its protein product is CASTPGDWTEAFF.

The rearrangement uses TRBV7-2 and TRBJ1-2, with D tentatively TRBD1 (5 bases). The V gene lost 5 bases and the J gene lost 7 bases, with 20 bases spanning the gap. The CDR3 runs 15 residues. Germline lookup yields CDR1 SGHTA and CDR2 FQGNSA. CDR3 amino acids: CASSATIGGRGGYTF. DNA for the CDR3: TGTGCCAGCAGCGCAACGATCGGGGGGAGGGGTGGCTACACCTTC.

The CDR3 loop is CASSPGTSGGDTQYF. The DNA for the CDR3 is TGTGCCAGCAGCCCCGGGACTAGCGGGGGAGATACGCAGTATTTT. This chain uses TRBV5-6 with TRBJ2-3; TRBD2 matches 14 bases. V gave up 4 bases and J gave up 5 bases; unmatched junction bases: 3. The CDR3 consists of 15 residues. The V gene's germline CDR1 is SGHDT and CDR2 YYEEEE.

The genes are TRBV28 and TRBJ1-2; a weak D match, TRBD1 (5 bases). The V end was cut by 6 bases, the J end by 4 bases, with 15 bases between. This CDR3 is 14 amino acids long. CDR1 and CDR2 (germline): MDHEN, SYDVKM. The CDR3 loop is CASSAGGWAYGYTF. In DNA form, the CDR3 reads TGTGCCAGCAGCGCCGGGGGGTGGGCCTATGGCTACACCTTC.

To note about this clone: An end of the junction differs from the germline gene, which may be a read error. The chain employs TRBV28 and TRBJ2-7; D might be TRBD1 (6 bases). The CDR3 contains 15 residues. Germline CDR1 and CDR2: MDHEN and SYDVKM. The CDR3 DNA is TGTGCCAGCAGTCCCAGTCGGGACACAGACAGGCAACCTCCCTTC. The encoded protein is CASSPSRDTDRQPPF. Together with reference TRBV28 and TRBJ2-7, the CDR3 gives the full variable domain: DVKVTQSSRYLVKRTGEKVFLECVQDMDHENMFWYRQDPGLGLRLIYFSYDVKMKEKGDIPEGYSVSREKKERFSLILESASTNQTSMYLCASSPSRDTDRQPPFGPGTRLTVT.

The chain is built from TRBV9 and TRBJ2-1; TRBD2 aligns across 7 bases. V lost 0 bases, J lost 7 bases, and 4 bases stayed unmatched. The CDR3 runs to 14 residues. The germline V gene encodes CDR1 SGDLS and CDR2 YYNGEE. The chain's CDR3 is CASSVGGEGNEQFF. In DNA, the CDR3 is TGTGCCAGCAGCGTAGGAGGGGAGGGGAATGAGCAGTTCTTC.

Comments on this clone: The same CDR3 is also encoded by other DNA sequences in this sample. V gene TRBV19 combines with J gene TRBJ1-2; 8 bases fit TRBD1. CDR1 is LNHDA and CDR2 is SQIVND in the germline V gene (reference sequence). CDR3 length: 13 residues. The ends lost 3 bases at V and 4 bases at J; junction bases unmatched: 1. In nucleotides, the CDR3 is TGTGCCAGTAGTATCGGACAGGGCTATGGCTACACCTTC. It is translated as CASSIGQGYGYTF.

The chain is built from TRBV9 and TRBJ2-1; TRBD2 agrees at 8 bases. With V trimmed by 0 bases and J by 3 bases, 2 bases remained unmatched. The CDR3 is 15 residues long. Germline-derived CDR1 and CDR2 are SGDLS and YYNGEE. The DNA for the CDR3 is TGTGCCAGCAGCGTAGTTCTAGCGGGCTACAATGAGCAGTTCTTC. The encoded protein is CASSVVLAGYNEQFF.

The rearrangement joins TRBV29-1 to TRBJ1-2; D might be TRBD1 (6 bases). Trimming removed 0 bases at V and 8 bases at J, with 25 bases between. This CDR3 region has 17 residues. Germline-derived CDR1 and CDR2 are SQVTM and ANQGSEA. For the CDR3, the DNA is TGCAGCGTTGAAGATAGTTCAAGGGTTATCAGGGGCGGCGGCTACACCTTC. As protein: CSVEDSSRVIRGGGYTF.

J is TRBJ2-7 and V is TRBV11-2; D remains ambiguous. The germline V gene encodes CDR1 SGHAT and CDR2 FQNNGV. This CDR3 has 12 amino acids. Deletions cut 5 bases from V and 3 bases from J, with 8 bases between. DNA of the CDR3: TGTGCCAGCAGCCCTTTTAACTACGAGCAGTACTTC. Protein: CASSPFNYEQYF.

This chain joins TRBV2 and TRBJ2-2, with D perhaps matching TRBD1 (5 bases). V was pared by 11 bases and J by 8 bases, with 15 bases between. CDR1 is SNHLY, CDR2 FYNNEI, per germline. The CDR3 sequence is 12 residues long. The CDR3 sequence is CAGQGDAGELFF. CDR3 bases: TGTGCCGGGCAAGGGGATGCAGGGGAGCTGTTTTTT.

This chain connects TRBV6-4 to TRBJ2-1, with 9 bases matching TRBD2. The CDR3 length is 16 residues. J lost 4 bases, V lost 4 bases, and 8 bases had no gene match. Germline lookup yields CDR1 MRHNA and CDR2 SNTAGT. CDR3 loop: CASSGMPAGGYNEQFF. The DNA for the CDR3 is TGTGCCAGCAGTGGGATGCCCGCGGGAGGGTACAATGAGCAGTTCTTC.

This clone has more than one count but fewer than ten. The chain employs TRBV29-1 and TRBJ1-1, with 7 bases fitting TRBD1. After removal of 6 bases from V and 4 bases from J, the junction contained 5 bases not matched to a gene. The germline V gene has CDR1 SQVTM and CDR2 ANQGSEA. CDR3 size: 12 residues. CDR3 protein: CSVHRGGTEAFF. The CDR3 nucleotides are TGCAGCGTCCACAGGGGTGGCACTGAAGCTTTCTTT.

V usage is TRBV2 and J usage is TRBJ2-7; tentative D call: TRBD2 (5 bases). V was shortened by 7 bases and J by 6 bases, with 13 bases between the two germline ends. The germline V gene encodes CDR1 SNHLY and CDR2 FYNNEI. The CDR3 is 12 amino acids. CDR3 sequence reads: CASTPLEREQYF. The CDR3 DNA follows: TGTGCCAGCACGCCACTAGAACGCGAGCAGTACTTC.

The V gene is TRBV4-3, the J gene TRBJ1-6; D gene uncertain. Trimming pared 4 bases from V and 0 bases from J, leaving 16 bases between. Looked up from germline, CDR1 is LGHNA and CDR2 is YSLEER. The CDR3 consists of 18 residues. Written as DNA, the CDR3 is TGCGCCAGCAGCCTCGAAAGGAGAGGGAGCTCCTATAATTCACCCCTCCACTTT. Translating gives CASSLERRGSSYNSPLHF.

The V and J genes are TRBV4-1 and TRBJ2-1, with 10 bases lining up with TRBD2. The germline V gene encodes CDR1 MGHRA and CDR2 YSYEKL. This CDR3 is 16 amino acids long. V shed 2 bases, J shed 3 bases, and the junction held 4 bases outside the gene matches. The CDR3 loop is CASSQSTSGFYNEQFF. The CDR3 DNA follows: TGCGCCAGCAGCCAATCGACTAGCGGGTTCTACAATGAGCAGTTCTTC.

This clone was recorded a few times. This chain joins TRBV21-1 and TRBJ1-5; TRBD1 is the table's D call and was not checked against the DNA. TRBV21-1 is a pseudogene segment. The CDR3 loop spans 14 amino acids. As DNA, the CDR3 is TGTGCCAGCAGCGGGAACAGGCCCAATCAGCCCCAGCATTTT. This codes for CASSGNRPNQPQHF.

This sequence joins TRBV4-3 and TRBJ2-1, with D tentatively TRBD1 (6 bases). Germline loops: CDR1 LGHNA, CDR2 YSLEER. Trimming pared 2 bases from V and 10 bases from J, leaving 12 bases between. The CDR3 runs to 13 residues. CDR3 amino acids: CASSQNRVGEQFF. The CDR3 coding sequence is TGCGCCAGCAGCCAAAACAGGGTCGGCGAGCAGTTCTTC.

The chain has TRBV5-8 and TRBJ2-6; D is perhaps TRBD2 (5 bases). The CDR3 spans 16 residues. Per the germline V gene, CDR1 is SGHTS and CDR2 is YDEGEE. Trimming removed 5 bases at V and 2 bases at J, with 14 bases between. CDR3 in amino acids: CASRRVLIPGANVLTF. DNA of the CDR3: TGTGCCAGCAGGAGGGTTTTGATACCTGGGGCCAACGTCCTGACTTTC. The complete variable domain, with remaining parts taken from reference TRBV5-8 and TRBJ2-6, reads EAGVTQSPTHLIKTRGQQATLRCSPISGHTSVYWYQQALGLGLQFLLWYDEGEERNRGNFPPRFSGRQFPNYSSELNVNALELEDSALYLCASRRVLIPGANVLTFGAGSRLTVL.

The gene calls are TRBV7-3 and TRBJ2-2, with TRBD2 matching over 10 bases. Germline V lookup: CDR1 SGHTA, CDR2 FQGTGA. This CDR3 spans 16 amino acids. V gave up 5 bases and J gave up 7 bases; unmatched junction bases: 10. CDR3 DNA: TGTGCCAGCAGCACATTAGCGGGAGGCGCTGTCGGGGAGCTGTTTTTT. Its translation: CASSTLAGGAVGELFF.